This TCR beta chain emerged from a study of shared clonotypes between healthy human individuals. Notes on the study in general: Generation of non-shared clonotypes was less probable than generation of clonotypes shared by all four donors. Sorted-subset sequencing was shown by rarefaction to be incomplete despite large depth.

Remarks on this clone: Its specificity is not known.

Germline V gene data show CDR1 as DFQATT and CDR2 as SNEGSKA (reference sequence). V lost 6 bases and J 8 bases, leaving 10 bases between the germline ends. CDR3 length equals 10 residues. Samples underwent the assay at deep level. Each cell subset's genomic DNA was divided evenly among several immunoSEQ plates. Here immunoSEQ multiplex PCR was the method, and the copy in TCRdb shows in-frame clones only, minus some. The repertoire holds 550,000 to 800,000 clones, with 90% as singletons. V is TRBV20-1 and J is TRBJ1-1; no clear D. This TCR was sampled from a man between 18 and 35 years old in good health. Some clones in this sample may be carry-over from other donors' samples. The sequencing input was memory CD8+ T cells from PBMCs. Subset specified: CD45RO+ cells pooled with CCR7-negative TemRA cells. CDR3 amino acids: CSANFYEAFF. The CDR3 bases are TGCAGTGCCAACTTTTACGAAGCTTTCTTT.